This TCR beta chain is from a study of human T cells and chemical hapten exposure. Turning to the study itself: Diphenylcyclopropenone, dosed weekly to the scalp, was given to patients throughout the roughly 24-week study. Recorded diagnoses among the mostly female patients were alopecia areata, totalis or universalis.

The time point here: patch test 3, about 24 weeks after DPC sensitization. Treatment given: therapeutic diphenylcyclopropenone sensitization with weekly scalp DPC. From the RACE reads, TCRdb called clonotypes with MiXCR, one entry per CDR3 protein. The table records tens of thousands of distinct CDR3 sequences, more than 9.5% of them present only once. This clonotype has only a few counts. Germline assignment: CDR1 MGHDK and CDR2 SYGVNS. The CDR3 runs to 15 residues. The germline V and J ends were trimmed by 8 bases and 5 bases, with 19 bases remaining between them. The chain links TRBV25-1 to TRBJ2-1, with D tentatively TRBD1 or TRBD2 (6 bases each). This receptor was taken from a middle-aged woman with alopecia areata. Some clones in this sample may be carry-over from other donors' samples. Sequenced material: whole blood, taken in connection with sensitization to the hapten diphenylcyclopropenone (DPC). In DNA, the CDR3 is TGTGCCAGCGTCGTAGATGGGGGGCCAAACAATGAGCAGTTCTTC. Translated, it gives CASVVDGGPNNEQFF. Variable domain in full (rest from reference TRBV25-1 and TRBJ2-1): EADIYQTPRYLVIGTGKKITLECSQTMGHDKMYWYQQDPGMELHLIHYSYGVNSTEKGDLSSESTVSRIRTEHFPLTLESARPSHTSQYLCASVVDGGPNNEQFFGPGTRLTVL.